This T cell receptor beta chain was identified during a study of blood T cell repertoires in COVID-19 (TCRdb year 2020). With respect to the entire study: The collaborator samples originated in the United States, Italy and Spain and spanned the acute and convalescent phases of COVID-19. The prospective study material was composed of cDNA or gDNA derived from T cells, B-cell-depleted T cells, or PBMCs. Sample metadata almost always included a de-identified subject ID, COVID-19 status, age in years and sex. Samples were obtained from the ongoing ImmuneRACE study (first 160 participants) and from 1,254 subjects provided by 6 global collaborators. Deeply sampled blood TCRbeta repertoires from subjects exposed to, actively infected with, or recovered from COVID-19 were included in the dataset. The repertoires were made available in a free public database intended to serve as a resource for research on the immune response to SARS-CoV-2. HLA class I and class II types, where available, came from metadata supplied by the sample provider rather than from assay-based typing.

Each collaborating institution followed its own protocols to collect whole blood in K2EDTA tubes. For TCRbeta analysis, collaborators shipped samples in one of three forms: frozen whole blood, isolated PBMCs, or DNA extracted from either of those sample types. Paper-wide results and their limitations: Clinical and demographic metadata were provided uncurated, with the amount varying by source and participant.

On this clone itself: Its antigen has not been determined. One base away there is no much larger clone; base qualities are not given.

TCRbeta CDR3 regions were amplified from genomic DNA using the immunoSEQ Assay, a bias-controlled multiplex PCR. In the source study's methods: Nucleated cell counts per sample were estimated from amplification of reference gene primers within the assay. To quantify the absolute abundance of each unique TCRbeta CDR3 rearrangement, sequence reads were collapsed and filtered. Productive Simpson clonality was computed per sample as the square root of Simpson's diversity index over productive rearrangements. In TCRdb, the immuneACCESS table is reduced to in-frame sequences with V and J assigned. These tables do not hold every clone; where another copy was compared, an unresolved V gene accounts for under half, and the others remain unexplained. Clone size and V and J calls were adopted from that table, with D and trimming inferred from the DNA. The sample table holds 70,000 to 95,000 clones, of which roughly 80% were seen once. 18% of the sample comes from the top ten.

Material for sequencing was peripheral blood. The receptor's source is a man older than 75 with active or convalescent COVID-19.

The CDR3 region: CASSTGDFNYEQYV. The nucleotide sequence reads TGTGCCAGCAGTACAGGGGACTTTAACTACGAGCAGTACGTC. Recombination connected TRBV6-2 or TRBV6-3 to TRBJ2-7; matching of 7 bases hints at TRBD1 as the D gene. Inclusive of the bounding cysteine and valine, the CDR3 is 14 residues long. Only the CDR3 DNA is retained, 42 bases long and in frame from the first base. Reading the germline V gene gives CDR1 MNHEY and CDR2 SVGEGT. V is reduced by 5 bases and J by 3 bases, leaving a spacing of 14 bases between them.